The 26 T cell receptor beta chains below all came from one sample that was sequenced in a study of shared clonotypes between healthy human individuals. Sequencing was performed with immunoSEQ multiplex PCR; in TCRdb, only in-frame clones are kept and a portion is missing. This sample has around 2.3 million clones, with about 94% found just once. The sample comprised naive CD4+ T cells sorted from blood. Regarding subset: CD45RA+ positively selected. These receptors were obtained from a young man in good health.

The chain uses TRBV5-6 and TRBJ1-2; D uncertain. CDR1 and CDR2 (germline): SGHDT, YYEEEE. Trimming took off 2 bases at V and 8 bases at J, with 19 bases between the two ends. The CDR3 covers 15 residues. CDR3 nucleotides: TGTGCCAGCAGCTTCGGCAGACTCTCATTTGGGGGCTACACCTTC. It encodes CASSFGRLSFGGYTF.

The V call is TRBV7-3, the J call TRBJ1-5, with D possibly TRBD1 on 5 matching bases. The CDR3 extends over 13 amino acids. CDR1 and CDR2 from the germline V gene are SGHTA and FQGTGA. V was clipped by 5 bases and J by 4 bases, with 9 bases between them. CDR3: CASSPGTNQPQHF. In DNA form, the CDR3 reads TGTGCCAGCAGCCCGGGGACGAATCAGCCCCAGCATTTT.

J is TRBJ2-7 and V is TRBV15; perhaps D is TRBD1 or TRBD2 (6 bases each). V was clipped by 2 bases and J by 6 bases, with 11 bases between them. Germline assignment: CDR1 LNHNV and CDR2 YYDKDF (reference sequence). This CDR3 spans 13 amino acids. In nucleotides, the CDR3 is TGTGCCACCAGCAGAAAACAGGGAGGCGAGCAGTACTTC. Translated, it gives CATSRKQGGEQYF.

This clone was seen a single time. The genes are TRBV27 and TRBJ1-1; D remains unclear. Trimming cost V 4 bases and J 5 bases, with 17 bases left between them. Per the germline V gene, CDR1 is MNHEY and CDR2 is SMNVEV (reference sequence). The CDR3 contains 15 residues. The CDR3 spells CASSSIRGGRTEAFF. The CDR3 nucleotides read TGTGCCAGCAGTTCCATTCGTGGAGGGCGGACTGAAGCTTTCTTT.

Concerning this clone itself: Additional DNA sequences in this sample encode the identical CDR3. The J gene is TRBJ2-7, the V gene TRBV7-2; 12 bases align to TRBD1. The CDR3 has 15 residues. Trimming took 1 base from V and 5 from J; bases not matched to a gene: 3. The germline gives CDR1 SGHTA, CDR2 FQGNSA. The CDR3 region is CASSLEGTGGHEQYF. CDR3 in DNA: TGTGCCAGCAGCTTAGAAGGGACAGGGGGCCACGAGCAGTACTTC.

The chain uses TRBV7-3 and TRBJ2-3; 9 positions agree with TRBD2. Germline V gene sequence: CDR1 SGHTA, CDR2 FQGTGA. The length of the CDR3 is 15 residues. The J segment lost 2 bases and the V segment lost 5 bases, leaving 5 bases of the junction unmatched. DNA for the CDR3: TGTGCCAGCAGCCGCGGGGGGGTGGACACAGATACGCAGTATTTT. This codes for CASSRGGVDTDTQYF.

This chain uses TRBV9 with TRBJ2-5; 13 bases line up with TRBD2. The CDR3 runs 16 residues. V was clipped by 3 bases and J by 3 bases; unmatched bases: 5. CDR1 is SGDLS, CDR2 YYNGEE, per germline. The CDR3 here is CASSATSGGSEETQYF. The CDR3 region has the DNA TGTGCCAGCAGCGCGACTAGCGGGGGGTCCGAAGAGACCCAGTACTTC.

The sample holds one count of this clone. The V call is TRBV6-1, the J call TRBJ2-1, with 9 nucleotides matching TRBD2. Germline V gene data show CDR1 as MNHNS and CDR2 as SASEGT. V lost 10 bases, J lost 10 bases, and 14 bases stayed unmatched. This CDR3 region has 14 residues. The CDR3 protein is CAILRERGAEEQFF. The CDR3 DNA follows: TGTGCCATCCTGCGGGAGCGGGGGGCGGAGGAGCAGTTCTTC.

The genes are TRBV7-3 and TRBJ2-3, with D possibly TRBD1 on 7 matching bases. Per the germline V gene, CDR1 is SGHTA and CDR2 is FQGTGA. The V end lost 6 bases, the J end lost 2 bases, and 12 bases lay between the germline ends. The CDR3 runs 14 residues. In DNA, the CDR3 is TGTGCCAGCAGTTCAGGGGGGAACACAGATACGCAGTATTTT. This sequence encodes CASSSGGNTDTQYF.

A note on this clone: Other DNA sequences from this sample encode an identical CDR3 as well. The chain combines TRBV5-1 with TRBJ1-1; D possibly corresponds to TRBD1 (5 bases). Germline V gene sequence: CDR1 SGHRS, CDR2 YFSETQ. Trimming cost V 0 bases and J 2 bases, with 8 bases left between them. This CDR3 has 14 amino acids. In DNA form, the CDR3 reads TGCGCCAGCAGCTTGGGACAGTTTAACACTGAAGCTTTCTTT. This sequence encodes CASSLGQFNTEAFF.

This clone appeared a few times. The chain couples TRBV19 to TRBJ1-2, with D maybe TRBD1 (6 bases). Trimming removed 1 base at V and 4 bases at J, with 13 bases between. The V gene's germline CDR1 is LNHDA and CDR2 SQIVND (reference sequence). This CDR3 is 15 amino acids long. The CDR3 is CASSIGGTNSYGYTF. Written as DNA, the CDR3 is TGTGCCAGTAGTATAGGCGGGACAAACAGCTATGGCTACACCTTC.

The genes are TRBV2 and TRBJ2-2; possible D gene TRBD1, 6 bases. This CDR3 spans 13 amino acids. Trimming pared 4 bases from V and 3 bases from J, leaving 6 bases between. The germline V gene encodes CDR1 SNHLY and CDR2 FYNNEI. The CDR3, as DNA: TGTGCCAGCAGTGGGACAGACACCGGGGAGCTGTTTTTT. Its protein is CASSGTDTGELFF.

This rearrangement joins TRBV7-2 to TRBJ2-7; TRBD2 aligns across 13 bases. Trimming removed 5 bases from V and 11 bases from J; junction bases left unmatched: 6. The CDR3 is made up of 13 amino acids. Germline CDR1 and CDR2: SGHTA and FQGNSA. As DNA, the CDR3 is TGTGCCAGCAGCCCCGGGACTAGCGGGATTGAGTACTTC. This gives the protein CASSPGTSGIEYF.

CDR3 nucleotides: TGTGCCAGCAGCCCACATGGACAGAACACTGAAGCTTTCTTT. Translated: CASSPHGQNTEAFF. The rearrangement joins TRBV9 to TRBJ1-1, with D perhaps matching TRBD1 (5 bases). This CDR3 has 14 residues. Trimming stripped 4 bases from V and 1 base from J, with 11 bases between. CDR1 is SGDLS, CDR2 YYNGEE, per germline.

The chain has TRBV10-3 and TRBJ1-2; D is perhaps TRBD1 (6 bases). Germline assignment: CDR1 ENHRY and CDR2 SYGVKD. This CDR3 is built from 13 residues. Deletions cut 10 bases from V and 8 bases from J, with 20 bases between. The DNA of the CDR3 is TGTGCCACCAGACAGATGGGGGCGGGGGGCTACACCTTC. Amino acids: CATRQMGAGGYTF.

The chain recombines TRBV5-1 with TRBJ2-7; perhaps TRBD2 as D (5 bases). Germline V gene data show CDR1 as SGHRS and CDR2 as YFSETQ. The germline V and J ends were trimmed by 4 bases and 4 bases, with 15 bases remaining between them. The CDR3 contains 14 residues. CDR3 DNA sequence: TGCGCCAGCAGCCCAGGCGGGTTAAAATACGAGCAGTACTTC. This gives the protein CASSPGGLKYEQYF.

The CDR3 nucleotides are TGTGCCAGCAGCGGGGGACCCGGGGAGCTGTTTTTT. This encodes CASSGGPGELFF. This chain joins TRBV6-1 and TRBJ2-2, with D tentatively TRBD2 (6 bases). The germline gives CDR1 MNHNS, CDR2 SASEGT. The CDR3 is made up of 12 amino acids. The germline V and J ends were trimmed by 6 bases and 6 bases, with 8 bases remaining between them.

In the case of this clone: The sample holds other DNA sequences that translate to the same CDR3. The chain employs TRBV5-4 and TRBJ1-6; 11 bases match TRBD1. The CDR3 extends over 16 amino acids. Trimming cost V 4 bases and J 6 bases; bases outside gene matches: 6. Germline V lookup: CDR1 SGHNT, CDR2 YYREEE (reference sequence). CDR3 residues: CASSPRTGGSNSPLHF. CDR3 nucleotides: TGTGCCAGCAGCCCTCGGACAGGGGGCAGTAATTCACCCCTCCACTTT.

This chain links TRBV7-9 with TRBJ2-5; TRBD2 aligns across 11 bases. V trimming: 5 bases; J trimming: 2 bases; junction bases outside the gene matches: 7. The length of the CDR3 is 16 residues. Germline CDR1 and CDR2: SEHNR and FQNEAQ (reference sequence). The CDR3 sequence: CASSLSGTSGQETQYF. The CDR3 DNA reads TGTGCCAGCAGCCTTTCCGGGACTAGCGGACAAGAGACCCAGTACTTC. Supplemented by reference TRBV7-9 and TRBJ2-5, the full variable domain reads DTGVSQNPRHKITKRGQNVTFRCDPISEHNRLYWYRQTLGQGPEFLTYFQNEAQLEKSRLLSDRFSAERPKGSFSTLEIQRTEQGDSAMYLCASSLSGTSGQETQYFGPGTRLLVL.

V is TRBV7-2 and J is TRBJ2-7; D is undetermined. V dropped 5 bases and J dropped 7 bases, with 12 bases sitting between them. Germline V lookup: CDR1 SGHTA, CDR2 FQGNSA. This CDR3 has 12 amino acids. The CDR3 here is CASSPPSSEQYF. In DNA form, the CDR3 reads TGTGCCAGCAGCCCCCCTTCTTCGGAGCAGTACTTC.

This chain links TRBV11-2 with TRBJ1-6; D uncertain. CDR3 length: 18 amino acids. In germline, CDR1 is SGHAT, CDR2 FQNNGV. Trimming shortened V by 2 bases and J by 8 bases, and 22 bases separated the two germline ends. Here the CDR3 DNA reads TGTGCCAGCAGCTTATTAGGTGGACGCCTCGATCAGGATTCACCCCTCCACTTT. Translated: CASSLLGGRLDQDSPLHF.

This clone showed up just once. This chain uses TRBV6-5 with TRBJ1-2, with a tentative D call TRBD1 (6 bases). Trimming shortened V by 7 bases and J by 0 bases, and 12 bases separated the two germline ends. Germline assignment: CDR1 MNHEY and CDR2 SVGAGI. CDR3 length: 14 residues. CDR3 nucleotides: TGTGCCAGCAAGTACAGGGAGACTAACTATGGCTACACCTTC. Translating gives CASKYRETNYGYTF.

Comments on this clone: Other DNA sequences in this sample translate to the same CDR3. The chain combines TRBV10-1 with TRBJ1-5, with D possibly being TRBD1 (5 bases). In germline, CDR1 is WNHNN, CDR2 SYGVQD (reference sequence). The CDR3 is 12 amino acids. The germline V and J ends were trimmed by 8 bases and 4 bases, with 9 bases remaining between them. The CDR3 protein is CASSQGNQPQHF. The CDR3 DNA follows: TGCGCCAGCTCTCAGGGAAATCAGCCCCAGCATTTT.

About this clone: Other DNA sequences in this specimen translate into the identical CDR3. The chain employs TRBV28 and TRBJ2-7; 8 bases line up with TRBD1. CDR1 and CDR2 (germline): MDHEN, SYDVKM. The CDR3 has 13 amino acids. V shed 6 bases, J shed 3 bases, and the junction held 4 bases outside the gene matches. CDR3 loop: CASSPGGVYEQYF. CDR3 nucleotide sequence: TGTGCCAGCAGCCCAGGGGGCGTCTACGAGCAGTACTTC.

CDR3 coding DNA: TGTGCCAGCAGCCCCCCTCGACAGGGAAGTTCTGAAGCTTTCTTT. As protein: CASSPPRQGSSEAFF. The chain couples TRBV28 to TRBJ1-1; 7 nucleotides agree with TRBD1. The CDR3 contains 15 residues. Germline V CDR1 and CDR2: MDHEN, SYDVKM. The V gene end was trimmed by 6 bases and the J gene end by 6 bases; junction bases not matched to a gene: 13.

The V and J genes are TRBV29-1 and TRBJ2-4; D remains unclear. Germline V gene data show CDR1 as SQVTM and CDR2 as ANQGSEA. Trimming took off 2 bases at V and 3 bases at J, with 2 bases between the two ends. The CDR3 extends over 11 amino acids. CDR3 loop: CSVESKNIQYF. The DNA of the CDR3 is TGCAGCGTTGAAAGCAAAAACATTCAGTACTTC.